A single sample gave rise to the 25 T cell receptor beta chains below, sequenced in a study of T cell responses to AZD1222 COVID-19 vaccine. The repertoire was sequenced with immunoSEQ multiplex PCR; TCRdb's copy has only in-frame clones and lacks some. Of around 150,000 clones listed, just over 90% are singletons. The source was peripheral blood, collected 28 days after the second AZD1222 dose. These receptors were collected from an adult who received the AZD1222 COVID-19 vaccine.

CDR3 sequence reads: CASSERRASYNEQFF. In nucleotides, the CDR3 is TGTGCCAGTAGCGAACGGAGGGCCTCCTACAATGAGCAGTTCTTC. The chain employs TRBV19 and TRBJ2-1; perhaps TRBD2 as D (6 bases). Looked up from germline, CDR1 is LNHDA and CDR2 is SQIVND (reference sequence). The CDR3 loop spans 15 amino acids. V lost 6 bases and J lost 0, with 12 bases in between. The whole variable domain, filled in from reference TRBV19 and TRBJ2-1, reads DGGITQSPKYLFRKEGQNVTLSCEQNLNHDAMYWYRQDPGQGLRLIYYSQIVNDFQKGDIAEGYSVSREKKESFPLTVTSAQKNPTAFYLCASSERRASYNEQFFGPGTRLTVL.

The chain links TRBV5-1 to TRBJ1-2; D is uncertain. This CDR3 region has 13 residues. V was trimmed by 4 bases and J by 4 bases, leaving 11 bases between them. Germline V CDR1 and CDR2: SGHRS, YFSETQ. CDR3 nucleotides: TGCGCCAGCAGCGACGGGCGAGGCTATGGCTACACCTTC. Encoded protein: CASSDGRGYGYTF.

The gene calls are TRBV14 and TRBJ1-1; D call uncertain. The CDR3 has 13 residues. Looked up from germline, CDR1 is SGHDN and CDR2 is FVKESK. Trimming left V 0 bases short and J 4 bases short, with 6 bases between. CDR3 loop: CASSQESGTEAFF. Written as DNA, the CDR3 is TGTGCCAGCAGCCAAGAAAGCGGCACTGAAGCTTTCTTT.

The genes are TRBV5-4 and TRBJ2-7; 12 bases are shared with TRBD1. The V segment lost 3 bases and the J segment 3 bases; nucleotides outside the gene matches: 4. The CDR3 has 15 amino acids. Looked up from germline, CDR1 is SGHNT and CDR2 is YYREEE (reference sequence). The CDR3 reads CASSWGQGAFYEQYF. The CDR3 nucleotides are TGTGCCAGCAGCTGGGGACAGGGGGCGTTCTACGAGCAGTACTTC.

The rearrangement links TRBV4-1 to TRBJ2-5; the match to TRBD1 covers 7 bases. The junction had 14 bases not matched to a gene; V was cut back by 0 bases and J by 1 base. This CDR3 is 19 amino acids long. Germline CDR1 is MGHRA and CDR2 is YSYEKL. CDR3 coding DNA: TGCGCCAGCAGCCAAGACCCTCTAGCTTCAGGGGGACCCCAAGAGACCCAGTACTTC. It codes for CASSQDPLASGGPQETQYF.

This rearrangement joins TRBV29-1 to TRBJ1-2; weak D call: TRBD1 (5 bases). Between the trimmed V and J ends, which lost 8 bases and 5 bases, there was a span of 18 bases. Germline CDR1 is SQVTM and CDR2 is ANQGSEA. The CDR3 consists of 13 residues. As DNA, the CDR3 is TGCAGCACGGGAAGGGGCTTAGGGTATGGCTACACCTTC. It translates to CSTGRGLGYGYTF.

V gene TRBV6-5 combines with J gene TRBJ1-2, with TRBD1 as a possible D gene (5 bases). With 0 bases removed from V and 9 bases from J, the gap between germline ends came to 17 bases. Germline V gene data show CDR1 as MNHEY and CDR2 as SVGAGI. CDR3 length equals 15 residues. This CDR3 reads CASSYSGRGGRSYTF. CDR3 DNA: TGTGCCAGCAGTTACTCGGGGAGGGGCGGTAGGAGCTACACCTTC.

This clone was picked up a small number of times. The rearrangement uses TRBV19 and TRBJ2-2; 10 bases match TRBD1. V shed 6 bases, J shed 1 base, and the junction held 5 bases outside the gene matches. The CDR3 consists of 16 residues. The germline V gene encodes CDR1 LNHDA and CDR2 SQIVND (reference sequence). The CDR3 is CASRFRDRGNTGELFF. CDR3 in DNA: TGTGCCAGTAGGTTCCGGGACAGGGGGAACACCGGGGAGCTGTTTTTT.

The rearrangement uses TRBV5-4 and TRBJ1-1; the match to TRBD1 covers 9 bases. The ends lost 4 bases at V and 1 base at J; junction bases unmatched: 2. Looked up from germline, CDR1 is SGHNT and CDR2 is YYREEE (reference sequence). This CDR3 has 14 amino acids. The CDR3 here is CASSTQGANTEAFF. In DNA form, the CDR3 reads TGTGCCAGCAGCACACAGGGGGCGAACACTGAAGCTTTCTTT. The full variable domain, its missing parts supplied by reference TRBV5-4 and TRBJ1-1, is ETGVTQSPTHLIKTRGQQVTLRCSSQSGHNTVSWYQQALGQGPQFIFQYYREEENGRGNFPPRFSGLQFPNYSSELNVNALELDDSALYLCASSTQGANTEAFFGQGTRLTVV.

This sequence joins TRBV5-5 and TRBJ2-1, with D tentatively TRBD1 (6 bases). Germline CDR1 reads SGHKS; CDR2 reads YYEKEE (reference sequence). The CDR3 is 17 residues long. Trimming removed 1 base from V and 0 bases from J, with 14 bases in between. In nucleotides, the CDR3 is TGTGCCAGCAGCTTGAGGGGGAGTTGGTCCTCCTACAATGAGCAGTTCTTC. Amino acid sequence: CASSLRGSWSSYNEQFF.

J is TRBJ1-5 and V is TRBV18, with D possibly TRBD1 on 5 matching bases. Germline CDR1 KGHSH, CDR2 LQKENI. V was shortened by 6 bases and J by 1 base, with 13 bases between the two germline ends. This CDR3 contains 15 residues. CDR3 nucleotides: TGTGCCAGCTCCCTTATTGGGGACAGCAATCAGCCCCAGCATTTT. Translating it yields CASSLIGDSNQPQHF. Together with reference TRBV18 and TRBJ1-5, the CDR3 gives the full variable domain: NAGVMQNPRHLVRRRGQEARLRCSPMKGHSHVYWYRQLPEEGLKFMVYLQKENIIDESGMPKERFSAEFPKEGPSILRIQQVVRGDSAAYFCASSLIGDSNQPQHFGDGTRLSIL.

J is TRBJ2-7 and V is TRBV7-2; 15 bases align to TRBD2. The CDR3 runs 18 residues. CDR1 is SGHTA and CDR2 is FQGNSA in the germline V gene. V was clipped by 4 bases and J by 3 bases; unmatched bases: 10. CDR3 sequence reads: CASSSGLAGGPRGYEQYF. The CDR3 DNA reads TGTGCCAGCAGCTCCGGACTAGCGGGAGGGCCGAGGGGCTACGAGCAGTACTTC.

CDR3 protein: CASSPLTGVFNEQFF. CDR3 DNA: TGTGCCAGCAGCCCCCTTACGGGAGTATTTAATGAGCAGTTCTTC. The chain combines TRBV7-9 with TRBJ2-1, with a possible D match to TRBD2 (6 bases). With 5 bases removed from V and 7 bases from J, the gap between germline ends came to 18 bases. The CDR3 length is 15 residues. Per germline, CDR1 SEHNR and CDR2 FQNEAQ (reference sequence).

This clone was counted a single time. Here the CDR3 reads CASSYGAFYEQYF. The CDR3, as DNA: TGTGCCAGCAGTTATGGGGCGTTTTACGAGCAGTACTTC. The V gene is TRBV6-5, the J gene TRBJ2-7; tentative D call: TRBD1 (5 bases). V was trimmed by 3 bases and J by 4 bases, leaving 10 bases between them. The CDR3 is 13 amino acids. Germline loops: CDR1 MNHEY, CDR2 SVGAGI.

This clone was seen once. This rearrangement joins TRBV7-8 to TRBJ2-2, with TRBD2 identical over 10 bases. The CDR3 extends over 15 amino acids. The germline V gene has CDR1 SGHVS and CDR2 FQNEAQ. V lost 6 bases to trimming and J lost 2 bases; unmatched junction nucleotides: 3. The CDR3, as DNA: TGTGCCAGCAGTAGCGGGGGGTCCAACACCGGGGAGCTGTTTTTT. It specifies CASSSGGSNTGELFF. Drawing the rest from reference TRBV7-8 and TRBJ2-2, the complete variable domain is GAGVSQSPRYKVAKRGQDVALRCDPISGHVSLFWYQQALGQGPEFLTYFQNEAQLDKSGLPSDRFFAERPEGSVSTLKIQRTQQEDSAVYLCASSSGGSNTGELFFGEGSRLTVL.

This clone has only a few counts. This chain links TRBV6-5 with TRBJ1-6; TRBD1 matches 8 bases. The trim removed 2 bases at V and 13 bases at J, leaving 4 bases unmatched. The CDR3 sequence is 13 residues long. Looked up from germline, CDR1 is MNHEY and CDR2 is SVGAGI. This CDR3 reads CASSYADRAPLHF. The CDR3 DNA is TGTGCCAGCAGTTACGCGGACAGGGCTCCCCTCCACTTT.

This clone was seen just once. CDR3 residues: CASSHSAGTGIDGYTF. CDR3 in DNA: TGCGCCAGCAGCCACTCAGCTGGGACAGGGATCGATGGCTACACCTTC. This chain joins TRBV4-1 and TRBJ1-2, with 9 bases aligning to TRBD1. CDR3 length: 16 amino acids. Germline CDR1 MGHRA, CDR2 YSYEKL. Unmatched junction bases numbered 11, after V lost 3 bases and J lost 6 bases.

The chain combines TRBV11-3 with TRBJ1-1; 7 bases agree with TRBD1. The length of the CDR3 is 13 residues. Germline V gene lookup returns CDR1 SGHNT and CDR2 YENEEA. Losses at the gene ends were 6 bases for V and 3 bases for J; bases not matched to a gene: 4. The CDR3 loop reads CASSFTGDTEAFF. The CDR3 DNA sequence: TGTGCCAGCAGTTTTACAGGGGACACTGAAGCTTTCTTT.

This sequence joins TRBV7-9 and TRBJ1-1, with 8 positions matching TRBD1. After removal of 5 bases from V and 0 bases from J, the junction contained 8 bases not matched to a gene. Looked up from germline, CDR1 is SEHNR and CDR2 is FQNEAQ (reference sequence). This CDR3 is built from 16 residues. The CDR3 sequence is CASSPPGTGVNTEAFF. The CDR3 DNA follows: TGTGCCAGCAGCCCCCCTGGGACAGGAGTGAACACTGAAGCTTTCTTT.

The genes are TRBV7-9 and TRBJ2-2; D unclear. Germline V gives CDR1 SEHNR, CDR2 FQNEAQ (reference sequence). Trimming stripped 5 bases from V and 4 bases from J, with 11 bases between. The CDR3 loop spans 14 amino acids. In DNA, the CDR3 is TGTGCCAGCAGCCATACTTCGGGCACCGGGGAGCTGTTTTTT. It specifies CASSHTSGTGELFF.

CDR3 sequence: CASSVAPGGETQYF. CDR3 in DNA: TGTGCCAGCAGCGTAGCCCCGGGAGGTGAGACCCAGTACTTC. The rearrangement uses TRBV9 and TRBJ2-5; 7 nucleotides match TRBD2. The CDR3 extends over 14 amino acids. The germline gives CDR1 SGDLS, CDR2 YYNGEE. V shed 0 bases and J 5 bases; nucleotides not matched to a gene: 4.

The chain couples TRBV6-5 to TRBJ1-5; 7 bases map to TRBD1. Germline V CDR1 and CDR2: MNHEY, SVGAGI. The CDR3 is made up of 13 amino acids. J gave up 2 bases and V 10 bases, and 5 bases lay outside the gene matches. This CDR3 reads CAIDRDRNQPQHF. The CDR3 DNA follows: TGTGCCATCGACAGGGACCGCAATCAGCCCCAGCATTTT.

CDR3 DNA: TGTGCCAGCAGGGGGAACAGGGGGGAAGATTCACCCCTCCACTTT. Translated: CASRGNRGEDSPLHF. The chain recombines TRBV5-5 with TRBJ1-6; 8 bases are shared with TRBD1. The CDR3 sequence is 15 residues long. Trimming took 5 bases from V and 8 from J; bases not matched to a gene: 9. From germline, CDR1 is SGHKS and CDR2 YYEKEE (reference sequence). The whole variable domain, filled in from reference TRBV5-5 and TRBJ1-6, reads DAGVTQSPTHLIKTRGQQVTLRCSPISGHKSVSWYQQVLGQGPQFIFQYYEKEERGRGNFPDRFSARQFPNYSSELNVNALLLGDSALYLCASRGNRGEDSPLHFGNGTRLTVT.

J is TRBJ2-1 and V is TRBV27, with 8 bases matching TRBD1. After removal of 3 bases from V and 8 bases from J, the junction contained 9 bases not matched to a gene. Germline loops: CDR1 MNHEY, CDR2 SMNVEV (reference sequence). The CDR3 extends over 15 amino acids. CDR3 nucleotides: TGTGCCAGCAGTTTTGGGTGGACAGGGCTGGATGAGCAGTTCTTC. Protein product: CASSFGWTGLDEQFF.

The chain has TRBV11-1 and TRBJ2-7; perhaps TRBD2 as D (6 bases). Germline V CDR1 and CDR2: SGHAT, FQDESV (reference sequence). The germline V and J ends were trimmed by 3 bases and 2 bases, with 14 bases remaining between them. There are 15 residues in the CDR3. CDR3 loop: CASSFLSGTTYEQYF. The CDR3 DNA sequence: TGTGCCAGCAGCTTCCTTAGCGGTACCACCTACGAGCAGTACTTC.